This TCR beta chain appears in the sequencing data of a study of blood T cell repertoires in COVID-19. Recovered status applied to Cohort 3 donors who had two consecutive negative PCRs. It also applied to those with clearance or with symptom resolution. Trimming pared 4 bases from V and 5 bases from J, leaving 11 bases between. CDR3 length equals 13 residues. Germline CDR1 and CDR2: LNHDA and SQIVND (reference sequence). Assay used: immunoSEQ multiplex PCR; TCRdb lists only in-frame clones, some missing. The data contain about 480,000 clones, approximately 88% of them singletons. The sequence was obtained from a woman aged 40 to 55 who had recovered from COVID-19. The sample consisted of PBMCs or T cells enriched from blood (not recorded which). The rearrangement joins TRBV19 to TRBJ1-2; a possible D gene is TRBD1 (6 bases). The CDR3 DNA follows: TGTGCCAGTAGTAGACAGGTTTATTATGGCTACACCTTC. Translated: CASSRQVYYGYTF. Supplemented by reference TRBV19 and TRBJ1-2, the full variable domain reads DGGITQSPKYLFRKEGQNVTLSCEQNLNHDAMYWYRQDPGQGLRLIYYSQIVNDFQKGDIAEGYSVSREKKESFPLTVTSAQKNPTAFYLCASSRQVYYGYTFGSGTRLTVV.